This T cell receptor beta chain derives from a study of T cell responses to AZD1222 COVID-19 vaccine. Study overall: Second doses at about 4 or about 12 weeks were pooled. Overall study results and limits: Among the donors, most were white British and more were female, and clonal diversity was possibly underestimated. When two AZD1222 doses had been given, Spike-specific TCR breadth and depth rose. Repertoires were obtained only post-peak T cell response.

The protocol was immunoSEQ multiplex PCR, while the TCRdb copy is restricted to in-frame clones and leaves out a portion. The table lists about 120,000 clones, approximately 83% of them singletons, with less than 10% in the top ten. Germline loops: CDR1 SGHNT, CDR2 YENEEA. This CDR3 region has 14 residues. V lost 0 bases to trimming and J lost 1 base, with 6 bases between them. Of note for this clone: What it binds is unknown.

This sample comprised peripheral blood, obtained on day 0 of AZD1222 vaccination. This rearrangement joins TRBV11-3 to TRBJ1-1; D is unclear. This clonotype was obtained from an adult in good health. The CDR3 sequence is CASSLDGPNTEAFF. The CDR3 DNA reads as TGTGCCAGCAGCTTAGACGGCCCGAACACTGAAGCTTTCTTT.